Below are 17 T cell receptor beta chains sequenced from a single sample in a study of T-cell memory formation after mild COVID-19. One entry per CDR3 protein, called by TCRdb with MiXCR from the 5' RACE reads. Of some 410,000 distinct CDR3 sequences listed, 20% to 30% are singletons. The sequencing sample was made of PBMCs or a T cell subset sorted from them (not recorded which). All receptors come from an adult woman who had mild COVID-19 (a few samples of this study predate the infection). Cell type and time point are not known.

This clonotype has more than one count but fewer than ten. The chain joins TRBV20-1 to TRBJ1-2, with TRBD1 identical over 7 bases. The J segment lost 6 bases and the V segment lost 3 bases, leaving 7 bases of the junction unmatched. CDR3 size: 13 residues. Germline CDR1 DFQATT, CDR2 SNEGSKA (reference sequence). The CDR3 sequence: CSASPRDSDGYTF. The CDR3 nucleotides read TGCAGTGCTAGTCCCCGGGACAGCGATGGCTACACCTTC.

This clonotype was seen a handful of times. This sequence joins TRBV5-1 and TRBJ2-7, with a tentative D call TRBD1 (5 bases). Per the germline V gene, CDR1 is SGHRS and CDR2 is YFSETQ. Between the trimmed V and J ends, which lost 4 bases and 3 bases, there was a span of 17 bases. The CDR3 consists of 15 residues. The CDR3 is CASSVSGSGFYEQYF. The CDR3 coding sequence is TGCGCCAGCAGCGTATCAGGGTCCGGTTTCTACGAGCAGTACTTC.

The chain couples TRBV28 to TRBJ2-5; 9 positions agree with TRBD1. V gave up 8 bases and J gave up 5 bases; unmatched junction bases: 12. This CDR3 is 15 amino acids long. Germline V gives CDR1 MDHEN, CDR2 SYDVKM. CDR3: CASVTSTGGRETQYF. CDR3 DNA: TGTGCCAGCGTCACTTCGACAGGGGGAAGGGAGACCCAGTACTTC.

This clonotype has just a few counts. The V gene is TRBV24-1, the J gene TRBJ2-1; D gene uncertain. V gave up 4 bases and J gave up 0 bases, with 6 bases separating them. Germline CDR1 reads KGHDR; CDR2 reads SFDVKD. The CDR3 has 14 residues. This CDR3 is CATSDVSSYNEQFF. The CDR3 nucleotides read TGTGCCACCAGTGACGTGAGCTCCTACAATGAGCAGTTCTTC.

This clonotype has just a few counts. The chain links TRBV7-3 to TRBJ2-4; a weak D match, TRBD2 (6 bases). CDR3 length: 17 amino acids. The V end lost 4 bases, the J end lost 3 bases, and 19 bases lay between the germline ends. Germline V CDR1 and CDR2: SGHTA, FQGTGA. The CDR3 coding sequence is TGTGCCAGCAGCTCAACCCGGGCCGGCGGGGTCAAAAACATTCAGTACTTC. Translation: CASSSTRAGGVKNIQYF.

The gene calls are TRBV5-4 and TRBJ2-6; D is possibly TRBD1 (8 bases). Trimming pared 6 bases from V and 1 base from J, leaving 20 bases between. The CDR3 is 18 amino acids. The germline V gene encodes CDR1 SGHNT and CDR2 YYREEE (reference sequence). Here the CDR3 DNA reads TGTGCCAGCAACAAAGGACAGGGAGGGGTTTCTGGGGCCAACGTCCTGACTTTC. This gives the protein CASNKGQGGVSGANVLTF.

A few counts support this clonotype. One end of the junction does not line up with germline, which may come from a read error. This sequence joins TRBV7-7 and TRBJ2-7, with D maybe TRBD1 (6 bases). The CDR3 runs to 13 residues. CDR1 and CDR2 from the germline V gene are SSHAT and FNYEAQ (reference sequence). CDR3 sequence reads: CASSAPDRYEQYF. In DNA, the CDR3 is TGTGCTAGCAGCGCCCCGGACAGATACGAGCAGTACTTC.

This rearrangement joins TRBV29-1 to TRBJ2-7, with 10 bases identical to TRBD2. There are 13 residues in the CDR3. Germline loops: CDR1 SQVTM, CDR2 ANQGSEA. V shed 3 bases and J 5 bases; nucleotides not matched to a gene: 4. The CDR3 sequence: CSVDLAGVNEQYF. The DNA of the CDR3 is TGCAGCGTTGACCTAGCGGGAGTGAACGAGCAGTACTTC.

This clonotype was found a few times. The chain is built from TRBV12-3 or TRBV12-4 and TRBJ1-1; D ambiguous. There are 11 residues in the CDR3. Trimming left V 8 bases short and J 4 bases short, with 8 bases between. The CDR3 sequence: CASGWSTEAFF. The CDR3 DNA reads as TGTGCCAGCGGGTGGAGCACTGAAGCTTTCTTT.

V and J are TRBV20-1 and TRBJ2-3; 14 nucleotides align to TRBD2. Germline values: CDR1 DFQATT, CDR2 SNEGSKA (reference sequence). Trimming removed 5 bases from V and 3 bases from J; junction bases left unmatched: 13. This CDR3 has 18 amino acids. The CDR3 protein is CSALRLAGGPVRTDTQYF. For the CDR3, the DNA is TGCAGTGCTTTGAGACTAGCGGGGGGGCCGGTAAGGACAGATACGCAGTATTTT.

The chain recombines TRBV7-2 with TRBJ2-6; 9 positions agree with TRBD1. The ends lost 2 bases at V and 6 bases at J; junction bases unmatched: 11. The germline CDR1 and CDR2 sequences are SGHTA and FQGNSA. There are 18 residues in the CDR3. The chain's CDR3 is CASSLSGTGSLAANVLTF. The DNA of the CDR3 is TGTGCCAGCAGCTTATCCGGGACAGGGAGCCTCGCGGCCAACGTCCTGACTTTC.

The J gene is TRBJ2-2, the V gene TRBV9, with 8 positions matching TRBD2. This CDR3 has 16 residues. Germline CDR1 and CDR2: SGDLS and YYNGEE. V lost 4 bases to trimming and J lost 0 bases; unmatched junction nucleotides: 5. The CDR3 is CASSPTSGANTGELFF. CDR3 bases: TGTGCCAGCAGCCCTACTAGCGGAGCGAACACCGGGGAGCTGTTTTTT.

The chain combines TRBV6-5 with TRBJ2-1; possible D gene TRBD2, 7 bases. Per the germline V gene, CDR1 is MNHEY and CDR2 is SVGAGI. The V end lost 6 bases, the J end lost 7 bases, and 16 bases lay between the germline ends. The CDR3 extends over 14 amino acids. The CDR3 DNA reads TGTGCCAGCAGCGCCCGGGGGGCGTTAAATGAGCAGTTCTTC. It specifies CASSARGALNEQFF.

A few counts support this clonotype. The V call is TRBV7-6, the J call TRBJ2-3; TRBD2 agrees at 7 bases. V shed 5 bases and J 2 bases; nucleotides not matched to a gene: 7. Germline values: CDR1 SGHVS, CDR2 FNYEAQ. This CDR3 region has 15 residues. CDR3 nucleotide sequence: TGTGCCAGCAGCCGTCTAGCGGCTTACACAGATACGCAGTATTTT. As protein: CASSRLAAYTDTQYF.

V is TRBV20-1 and J is TRBJ2-7; 10 bases agree with TRBD1. The germline V gene has CDR1 DFQATT and CDR2 SNEGSKA (reference sequence). Trimming at V came to 1 base and at J to 2 bases, leaving 8 bases not matched to a gene. The CDR3 runs to 16 residues. The CDR3 reads CSARVSGGQGTYEQYF. CDR3 sequence (DNA): TGCAGTGCTAGAGTCTCTGGGGGACAGGGGACCTACGAGCAGTACTTC.

The chain is built from TRBV27 and TRBJ2-4; D is undetermined. V was shortened by 7 bases and J by 10 bases, with 20 bases between the two germline ends. The CDR3 is made up of 14 amino acids. Germline V lookup: CDR1 MNHEY, CDR2 SMNVEV (reference sequence). The chain's CDR3 is CASILPGRTLIQYF. The CDR3 bases are TGTGCCAGCATCCTACCCGGACGGACGTTAATTCAGTACTTC.

The V and J genes are TRBV4-3 and TRBJ2-3; unclear D gene. The CDR3 totals 16 residues. The ends were cut back, 0 bases at V and 6 bases at J, with 16 bases in the middle. Per the germline V gene, CDR1 is LGHNA and CDR2 is YSLEER. CDR3 in amino acids: CASSQDYGVFGDTQYF. The CDR3 DNA sequence: TGCGCCAGCAGCCAAGATTATGGTGTGTTTGGGGATACGCAGTATTTT.